The rows below give T cell receptor beta chains drawn from one sample of a study of T cell responses to AZD1222 COVID-19 vaccine. Sequenced by immunoSEQ multiplex PCR; TCRdb stores in-frame clones only, minus some. Counted here are 110,000 or so clones, about 91% occurring once; the ten biggest clones make up almost 6.5%. Sequenced here: peripheral blood, sampled 28 days after the second AZD1222 dose. Receptors originate from an adult who received the AZD1222 COVID-19 vaccine. Each CDR3 is given with its conserved first and last residue. The D gene is left open where the match is weak. A clone size is listed for some rows: how often the clone was seen (once, few, many), or a class if it is expanded.

V,D,J,size,DNA,CDR3
TRBV5-6,NA,TRBJ1-5,NA,TGTGCCAGCAGCCGAAGGGGCAGAGACAATCAGCCCCAGCATTTT,CASSRRGRDNQPQHF
TRBV3-1/TRBV3-2,TRBD2,TRBJ2-7,NA,TGTGCCAGCAGCCAAGGGGGACTAGGGACTAGCGGGGATACCTACGAGCAGTACTTC,CASSQGGLGTSGDTYEQYF
TRBV15,NA,TRBJ1-4,NA,TGTGCCACCAGCAGAGAGGGGGGGATGGCAACTAATGAAAAACTGTTTTTT,CATSREGGMATNEKLFF
TRBV7-3,NA,TRBJ1-6,NA,TGTGCCAGCAGCTTAAGTAGGGGTTCACCCCTCCACTTT,CASSLSRGSPLHF
TRBV7-2,TRBD1,TRBJ1-1,NA,TGTGCCAGCAGCTTGGACCGGGACAGAGATTACACTGAAGCTTTCTTT,CASSLDRDRDYTEAFF
TRBV27,NA,TRBJ1-2,NA,TGTGCCAGCAGTCCCCGAACGGGGACGACTACCAACTATGGCTACACCTTC,CASSPRTGTTTNYGYTF
TRBV18,NA,TRBJ1-2,NA,TGTGCCAGCTCACCCGGTCACGGCGCTTATGGCTACACCTTC,CASSPGHGAYGYTF
TRBV5-1,NA,TRBJ2-2,NA,TGCGCCAGCAGCTTGGGAGGTGGGCATAACACCGGGGAGCTGTTTTTT,CASSLGGGHNTGELFF
TRBV19,NA,TRBJ2-4,NA,TGTGCCAGTAGTATTGCCCCAGGGTGGGACATTCAGTACTTC,CASSIAPGWDIQYF
TRBV3-1/TRBV3-2,NA,TRBJ2-1,NA,TGTGCCAGCAGCCTCCGGGACTTCTCCTACAATGAGCAGTTCTTC,CASSLRDFSYNEQFF
TRBV18,NA,TRBJ2-7,NA,TGTGCCAGCTCACCACCATTTACGGAACCTCCCTACGAGCAGTACTTC,CASSPPFTEPPYEQYF
TRBV28,TRBD1,TRBJ1-2,NA,TGTGCCAGCAGGGGGGGACAGGGATTTAACTATGGCTACACCTTC,CASRGGQGFNYGYTF
TRBV18,TRBD1,TRBJ1-2,NA,TGTGCCAGCTCACCGGACAGGTTCGATGGCTACACCTTC,CASSPDRFDGYTF
TRBV12-3/TRBV12-4,NA,TRBJ2-7,NA,TGTGCCAGCAGTCCGGGCCGTAACTACGAGCAGTACTTC,CASSPGRNYEQYF
TRBV9,TRBD1,TRBJ1-1,NA,TGTGCCAGCAGCGCAGCCGGGACAGGGGGCTTTAGGGAAGCTTTCTTT,CASSAAGTGGFREAFF
TRBV18,NA,TRBJ1-6,NA,TGTGCCAGCTCAGATCTGACGATATTGAGCTCCTATAATTCACCCCTCCACTTT,CASSDLTILSSYNSPLHF
TRBV19,NA,TRBJ1-5,NA,TGTGCCAGTAGTATAGAGTTCGGAGGGATCGAACAGCCCCAGCATTTT,CASSIEFGGIEQPQHF
TRBV5-6,NA,TRBJ1-4,NA,TGTGCCAGCAGCTTGACGGCTAATGAAAAACTGTTTTTT,CASSLTANEKLFF
TRBV9,TRBD1,TRBJ2-7,NA,TGTGCCAGCAGCGCCAGGGACAGCGAGCAGTACTTC,CASSARDSEQYF
TRBV5-1,NA,TRBJ2-3,NA,TGCGCCAGCCAACTCCAAGCGGCAGATACGCAGTATTTT,CASQLQAADTQYF
TRBV5-5,TRBD1,TRBJ1-2,NA,TGTGCCAGCAGCCAAGGCCCGGGACAGGGGGTTTTAAGCTATGGCTACACCTTC,CASSQGPGQGVLSYGYTF
TRBV9,NA,TRBJ1-4,NA,TGTGCCAGCAGCGCGACAGGTCTGGTGGGTGAAAAACTGTTTTTT,CASSATGLVGEKLFF
TRBV7-2,NA,TRBJ1-6,NA,TGTGCCAGCAGCTTAGGCGGTGTAATCCGTTCACCCCTCCACTTT,CASSLGGVIRSPLHF
TRBV10-3,NA,TRBJ2-3,NA,TGTGCCATCAGGGGAGCAATTGCTACAGATACGCAGTATTTT,CAIRGAIATDTQYF
TRBV5-5,NA,TRBJ1-5,NA,TGTGCCAGCAGCTTGGAGTGGTCAGGTAATCAGCCCCAGCATTTT,CASSLEWSGNQPQHF
TRBV27,NA,TRBJ1-3,few,TGTGCCAGCAGTCGAAGGGGTTCTGGAAACACCATATATTTT,CASSRRGSGNTIYF
TRBV9,NA,TRBJ1-3,NA,TGTGCCAGCAGCGTATCCGGCGGAAACACCATATATTTT,CASSVSGGNTIYF
TRBV5-1,TRBD2,TRBJ2-1,NA,TGCGCCAGCAGCCCTAGCGGGGGGGTTTACAATGAGCAGTTCTTC,CASSPSGGVYNEQFF
TRBV25-1,TRBD1,TRBJ1-1,NA,TGTGCCAGCAGGGCAGGGGGCACTGAAGCTTTCTTT,CASRAGGTEAFF
TRBV4-2,TRBD2,TRBJ2-7,NA,TGTGCCAGCAGCCAGGTACTAGCGGAGTACGAGCAGTACTTC,CASSQVLAEYEQYF
TRBV7-2,NA,TRBJ1-2,NA,TGTGCCAGCAGCTTAGGAGGGATAGGGGCCTCGGGGGGCTACACCTTC,CASSLGGIGASGGYTF
TRBV12-3/TRBV12-4,NA,TRBJ1-2,NA,TGTGCCAGCAGCCGGCATTATGGCTACACCTTC,CASSRHYGYTF
TRBV7-3,TRBD2,TRBJ2-3,NA,TGTGCCAGCAGCTTAAGGGACTACACAGATACGCAGTATTTT,CASSLRDYTDTQYF
TRBV5-4,TRBD1,TRBJ1-2,NA,TGTGCCAGCAGCGGGGGACAGGGAGTCTATGGCTACACCTTC,CASSGGQGVYGYTF
TRBV6-5,NA,TRBJ1-3,NA,TGTGCCAGCAGTTACTCGGGAGATCTCTCTGGAAACACCATATATTTT,CASSYSGDLSGNTIYF
TRBV4-2,TRBD1,TRBJ1-6,NA,TGTGCCAGCAGCCAAGAGGACAGGCAACGCGATTCACCCCTCCACTTT,CASSQEDRQRDSPLHF
TRBV5-1,TRBD1,TRBJ1-1,NA,TGCGCCAGCAGCATAGGGACAGGGTTGAACACTGAAGCTTTCTTT,CASSIGTGLNTEAFF
TRBV5-1,NA,TRBJ1-1,NA,TGCGCCAGCAGCACCGGGACCGAGCGCGGGGCTTTCTTT,CASSTGTERGAFF
TRBV5-6,NA,TRBJ1-6,NA,TGTGCCAGCAGCCTCAGGTCAAGCTCCTATAATTCACCCCTCCACTTT,CASSLRSSSYNSPLHF
TRBV3-1/TRBV3-2,TRBD2,TRBJ2-3,NA,TGTGCCAGCAGCCCTCTTAGCGGGGGGCGCACAGATACGCAGTATTTT,CASSPLSGGRTDTQYF
TRBV3-1/TRBV3-2,NA,TRBJ2-1,NA,TGTGCCAGCTATGGGACAAGAGACAATGAGCAGTTCTTC,CASYGTRDNEQFF
TRBV29-1,TRBD1,TRBJ2-1,NA,TGCAGCGCTAGAAGACAGGGCCTTGAGCAGTTCTTC,CSARRQGLEQFF
TRBV2,NA,TRBJ2-1,NA,TGTGCCAGCAGTGAATCAACGGGACCCCACAATGAGCAGTTCTTC,CASSESTGPHNEQFF
TRBV7-2,NA,TRBJ1-5,once,TGTGCCAGCAGCCTCGGGGGGGCAGTCAATCAGCCCCAGCATTTT,CASSLGGAVNQPQHF
TRBV3-1/TRBV3-2,NA,TRBJ2-5,NA,TGTGCCAGCAGTAAATGGACAGCGAAAGAGACCCAGTACTTC,CASSKWTAKETQYF
TRBV2,NA,TRBJ1-6,few,TGTGCCAGCAGTGATCAGGGTCATTCACCCCTCCACTTT,CASSDQGHSPLHF
TRBV6-5,NA,TRBJ2-6,NA,TGTGCCAGCAGACCAGAGGGATTTGGGGCCAACGTCCTGACTTTC,CASRPEGFGANVLTF
TRBV7-2,TRBD2,TRBJ2-1,NA,TGTGCCAGCAGCTTACGGACGGGACTAGCGGTCCGAGTTGAGCAGTTCTTC,CASSLRTGLAVRVEQFF
TRBV29-1,NA,TRBJ2-4,NA,TGCAGCGTCGAGGGGGGACTGCGAGGGGCCAAAAACATTCAGTACTTC,CSVEGGLRGAKNIQYF
TRBV6-2/TRBV6-3,NA,TRBJ2-5,NA,TGTGCCAGCAGTCTACGCGACTCGGGGCGAAGCCAAGAGACCCAGTACTTC,CASSLRDSGRSQETQYF
TRBV5-1,NA,TRBJ2-3,NA,TGCGCCAGCAGGTTGTGGGGGGCGGATGATACGCAGTATTTT,CASRLWGADDTQYF
TRBV4-1,NA,TRBJ1-5,NA,TGCGCCAGCAGCCAAGCCACAGGGTTTCAGCCCCAGCATTTT,CASSQATGFQPQHF
TRBV6-5,NA,TRBJ1-2,NA,TGTGCCAGCAGTTACTCGAAGGTCCGAGGCTACACCTTC,CASSYSKVRGYTF
TRBV6-4,TRBD2,TRBJ2-1,NA,TGTGCCAGCAGCGAACTAGCGGGGGTTCCCAATGAGCAGTTCTTC,CASSELAGVPNEQFF
TRBV6-5,NA,TRBJ2-7,NA,TGTGCCAGCAGTTACAGGGGGACCCCGCACTACGAGCAGTACTTC,CASSYRGTPHYEQYF
TRBV7-9,TRBD2,TRBJ2-2,NA,TGTGCCAGCAGCCCAACCTCTAGCGGGGGGGCCGGGGAGCTGTTTTTT,CASSPTSSGGAGELFF
TRBV10-3,NA,TRBJ1-2,NA,TGTGCCATCACCCGCCAGGGCTATGGCTACACCTTC,CAITRQGYGYTF